This TCR beta chain came from a study of blood T cell repertoires in COVID-19. Study-wide context: Samples came from the United States, Italy and Spain, spanning acute and convalescent COVID-19. From T cells, B-cell-depleted T cells, or PBMCs came the material, which was cDNA or gDNA.

Seattle cases were enrolled at active infection and followed longitudinally. Trimming cost V 6 bases and J 4 bases, with 18 bases left between them. CDR1 and CDR2 from the germline V gene are MNHNY and SVGAGI (reference sequence). The CDR3 loop spans 16 amino acids. Original handling: Estimation of nucleated cell counts relied on the amplification of reference gene primers. TCRdb's table, derived via immunoSEQ multiplex PCR, lists solely in-frame clones and lacks some. For V, J and clone size, that table is used; D and trimming come from the DNA. The profile shows fewer than 200,000 clones, around 83% of them singletons.

The chain links TRBV6-6 to TRBJ1-4; D is uncertain. This TCR was sampled from a woman in her sixties or seventies with COVID-19, enrolled during active disease. The source material was peripheral blood. CDR3 DNA: TGTGCCAGCAGGAGATCGATTGGGCGCTTTAATGAAAAACTGTTTTTT. Its protein is CASRRSIGRFNEKLFF.